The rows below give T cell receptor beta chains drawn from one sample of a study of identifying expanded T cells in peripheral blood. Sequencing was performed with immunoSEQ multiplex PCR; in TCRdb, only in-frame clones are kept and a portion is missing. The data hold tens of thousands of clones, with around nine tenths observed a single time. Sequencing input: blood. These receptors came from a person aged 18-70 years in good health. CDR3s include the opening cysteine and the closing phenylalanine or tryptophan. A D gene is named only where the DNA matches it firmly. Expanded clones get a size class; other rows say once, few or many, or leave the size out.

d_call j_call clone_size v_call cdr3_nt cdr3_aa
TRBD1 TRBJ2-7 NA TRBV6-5 TGTGCCAGCAGCCCACGCTGGGACAGTGCCTACGAGCAGTACTTC CASSPRWDSAYEQYF
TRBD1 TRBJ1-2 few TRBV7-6 TGTGCCAGCAGCCAAGGGACAGACTATGGCTACACCTTC CASSQGTDYGYTF
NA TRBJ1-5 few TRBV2 TGTGCCAGCACTCGTGGTGGGGGGAATCAGCCCCAGCATTTT CASTRGGGNQPQHF
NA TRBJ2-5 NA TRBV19 TGTGCCAGTAGCACAATGTCGGTCCCAGAGACCCAGTACTTC CASSTMSVPETQYF
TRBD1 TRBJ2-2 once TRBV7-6 TGTGCCAGCAGCCGATACACTCCCAGACAGGGGCGTCACACCGGGGAGCTGTTTTTT CASSRYTPRQGRHTGELFF
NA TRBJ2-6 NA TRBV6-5 TGTGCCAGCAGTCGAACTGGGGCCAACGTCCTGACTTTC CASSRTGANVLTF
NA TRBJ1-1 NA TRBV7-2 TGTGCCAGCAGCCCATTTCGGGGGTTGGACACTGAAGCTTTCTTT CASSPFRGLDTEAFF
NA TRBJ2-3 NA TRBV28 TGTGCCAGCAGTCGGACGGTCACAGATACGCAGTATTTT CASSRTVTDTQYF
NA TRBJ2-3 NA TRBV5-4 TGTGCCAGCAGCTTGAAGACCCGGACAGATACGCAGTATTTT CASSLKTRTDTQYF
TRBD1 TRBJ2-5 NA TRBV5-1 TGCGCCAGCAGCTCGGGGACAGCCAAAGAGACCCAGTACTTC CASSSGTAKETQYF
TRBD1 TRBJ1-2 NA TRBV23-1 TGCGCCAGCAGTCCATGGGACAGCCGGAGCGGCTACACCTTC CASSPWDSRSGYTF
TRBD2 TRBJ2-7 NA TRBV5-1 TGCGCCAGCAGCGGGGGAGGGGTCCAGACCCTCTCCTACGAGCAGTACTTC CASSGGGVQTLSYEQYF
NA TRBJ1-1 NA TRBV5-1 TGCGCCAGCAGCTTGGGGGTTAACACTGAAGCTTTCTTT CASSLGVNTEAFF
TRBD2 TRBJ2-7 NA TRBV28 TGTGCCAGCACCCCGACTCCAGGGGGATCAAGCGGGGGGGCTTGGCGCGAGCAGTACTTC CASTPTPGGSSGGAWREQYF
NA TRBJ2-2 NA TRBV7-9 TGTGCCAGCCATCCTGGGGGGAACACCGGGGAGCTGTTTTTT CASHPGGNTGELFF
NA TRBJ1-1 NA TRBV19 TGTGCCAGTAGTATAGGAGGGCTGGGGAACACTGAAGCTTTCTTT CASSIGGLGNTEAFF
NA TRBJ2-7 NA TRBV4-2 TGTGCCAGCAGCCAGCACATTGACAGCTACGAGCAGTACTTC CASSQHIDSYEQYF
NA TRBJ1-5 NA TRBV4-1 TGCGCCAGCAGCCAAGAATGGGGGGGAAGACAGCCCCAGCATTTT CASSQEWGGRQPQHF
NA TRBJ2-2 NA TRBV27 TGTGCCAGCAGTTTTGCCGGGGAGCTGTTTTTT CASSFAGELFF
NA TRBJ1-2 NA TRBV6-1 TGTGCCAGCAGTGTAACAGGCTATGGCTACACCTTC CASSVTGYGYTF
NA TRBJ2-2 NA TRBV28 TGTGCCAGCTTGGGGGAAGGCCGGGAGCTGTTTTTT CASLGEGRELFF
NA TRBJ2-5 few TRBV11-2 TGTGCCAGCAGCTTAACCGACGGGGGGCGCACCCAGTACTTC CASSLTDGGRTQYF
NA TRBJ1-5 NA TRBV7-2 TGTGCCAGCAGCTCTGGAACGGGAGGGTACCAGCCCCAGCATTTT CASSSGTGGYQPQHF
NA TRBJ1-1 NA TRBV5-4 TGTGCCAGCAGCCCTACTCGTCCCCTCAGAGACACTGAAGCTTTCTTT CASSPTRPLRDTEAFF
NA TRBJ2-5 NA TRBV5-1 TGCGCCAGCAGCTTGGAGGGGATTCAAGAGACCCAGTACTTC CASSLEGIQETQYF
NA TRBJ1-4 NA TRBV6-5 TGTGCCAGCAGTCGACAGTTTACAACTAATGAAAAACTGTTTTTT CASSRQFTTNEKLFF
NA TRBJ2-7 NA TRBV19 TGTGCCAGTAGTATGACGGAATCCTACGAGCAGTACTTC CASSMTESYEQYF
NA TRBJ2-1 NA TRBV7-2 TGTGCCAGCCGACTAGGGTATGGGAATGAGCAGTTCTTC CASRLGYGNEQFF
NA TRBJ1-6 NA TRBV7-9 TGTGCCAGCAGCTCGACTGTCGAGAATTCACCCCTCCACTTT CASSSTVENSPLHF
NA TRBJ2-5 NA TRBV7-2 TGTGCCAGCAGCTTAGCGCTTCAACACCAAGAGACCCAGTACTTC CASSLALQHQETQYF
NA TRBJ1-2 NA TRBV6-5 TGTGCCAGCAGTTCTACATCAAGAAGGGGCTACACCTTC CASSSTSRRGYTF
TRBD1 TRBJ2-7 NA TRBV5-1 TGCGCCAGCAGTCTCACTCCGGGACAGTCAATACCTACAATCTACGAGCAGTACTTC CASSLTPGQSIPTIYEQYF
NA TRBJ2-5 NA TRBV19 TGTGCCAGTAGTAGGGGTAATCGGGGGTCGCCAGAGACCCAGTACTTC CASSRGNRGSPETQYF
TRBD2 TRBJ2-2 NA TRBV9 TGTGCCAGCAGCTCTAGCGGGGACTACACCGGGGAGCTGTTTTTT CASSSSGDYTGELFF
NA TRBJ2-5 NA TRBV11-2 TGTGCCAGCAGCTTAGACGGGGGACTCAGGGGGACCCAGTACTTC CASSLDGGLRGTQYF
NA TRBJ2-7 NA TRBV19 TGTGCCAGTAGTATAGGTTCGGGGCCGGGGATGACCTACGAGCAGTACTTC CASSIGSGPGMTYEQYF
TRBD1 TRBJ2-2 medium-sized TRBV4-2 TGTGCCAGCAGCCAAGGGACAGGGGACACCGGGGAGCTGTTTTTT CASSQGTGDTGELFF
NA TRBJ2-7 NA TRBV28 TGTGCCAGCACACGCGAAGGTGGGAACTCCTACGAGCAGTACTTC CASTREGGNSYEQYF
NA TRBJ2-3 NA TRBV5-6 TGTGCCAGCAGCACCCGCAGGTGGCAGGGGACAGATACGCAGTATTTT CASSTRRWQGTDTQYF
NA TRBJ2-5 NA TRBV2 TGTGCCACCCAGGATACCGCGGCCCAGTACTTC CATQDTAAQYF
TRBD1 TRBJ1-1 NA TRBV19 TGTGCCAGTAGTCCTGATTACGCAGGGGGCACTGAAGCTTTCTTT CASSPDYAGGTEAFF
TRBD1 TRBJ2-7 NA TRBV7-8 TGTGCCAGCAGCCCTCGACAGGGGTACTCCTACGAGCAGTACTTC CASSPRQGYSYEQYF
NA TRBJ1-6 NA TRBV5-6 TGTGCCAGCAGCTTGGCCCCGACAGAAAATAATTCACCCCTCCACTTT CASSLAPTENNSPLHF
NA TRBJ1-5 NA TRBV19 TGTGCCAGTAGTATCCCAATGGGGGTTCAGCCCCAGCATTTT CASSIPMGVQPQHF
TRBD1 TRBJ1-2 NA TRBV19 TGTGCCAGTAGTATCGCGACAGGGGGCGGCTATGGCTACACCTTC CASSIATGGGYGYTF
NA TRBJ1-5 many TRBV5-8 TGTGCCAGCAGCTCCCAGGGGCGACGCAATCAGCCCCAGCATTTT CASSSQGRRNQPQHF
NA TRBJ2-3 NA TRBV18 TGTGCCAGCTCACCAGCGGGGCGTAGCACAGATACGCAGTATTTT CASSPAGRSTDTQYF
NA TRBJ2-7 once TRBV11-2 TGTGCCAGCAGCTTGCTTTACGGACAGTCCTACGAGCAGTACTTC CASSLLYGQSYEQYF
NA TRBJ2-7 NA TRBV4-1 TGCGCCAGCAGCCAAGATGGGAAACCTAGAGACGAGCAGTACTTC CASSQDGKPRDEQYF
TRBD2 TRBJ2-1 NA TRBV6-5 TGTGCCAGCAGTTCCCCACTAGCGGGGGGCCGGAATGAGCAGTTCTTC CASSSPLAGGRNEQFF
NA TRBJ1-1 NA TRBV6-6 TGTGCCAGCACCGGAGACAGGTTATTCACTGAAGCTTTCTTT CASTGDRLFTEAFF
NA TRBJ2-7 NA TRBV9 TGTGCCAGCAGCCCCGCACGCGAGTACGAGCAGTACTTC CASSPAREYEQYF
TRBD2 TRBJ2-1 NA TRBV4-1 TGCGCCAGCAGCCAAGATCACGGACTAGCGGGGGGTAGGAATGAGCAGTTCTTC CASSQDHGLAGGRNEQFF
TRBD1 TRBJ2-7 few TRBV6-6 TGTGCCAGCAGCGAGCTGCCGGGACAGGGGATGGACGAGCAGTACTTC CASSELPGQGMDEQYF
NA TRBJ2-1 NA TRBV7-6 TGTGCCAGCAGCTTAGGGGGGCGCAATGAGCAGTTCTTC CASSLGGRNEQFF
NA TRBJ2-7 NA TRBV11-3 TGTGCCAGCAGCTCCCGAATCTACGAGCAGTACTTC CASSSRIYEQYF